Described below is a single T cell receptor beta chain sequence and its context. This sample is drawn from a study of blood T cell repertoires in COVID-19. The wider study: There were acute and convalescent COVID-19 samples, and they came from the United States, Italy and Spain. Sample material is recorded as cDNA or gDNA derived from T cells, B-cell-depleted T cells, or PBMCs.

The CDR3 runs to 13 residues. CDR1 is SGHTA, CDR2 FQGNSA, per germline. The ends lost 6 bases at V and 4 bases at J; junction bases unmatched: 5. Original data processing: Quantification of nucleated cells was approximated via reference gene primer amplification. Assay: immunoSEQ multiplex PCR; the TCRdb copy retains only in-frame clones and omits some. V, J and clone size derive from that table, while D and trimming were established from the DNA sequence. The sample consists of 150,000 to 200,000 clones, 80% to 90% of them appearing once. The sample comprised peripheral blood. This sequence was found in a man in his 70s with active or convalescent COVID-19. V gene TRBV7-2 combines with J gene TRBJ2-7, with 8 bases that match TRBD2. The CDR3 coding sequence is TGTGCCAGCAGTAATGCGGGAGGATACGAGCAGTACTTC. Protein product: CASSNAGGYEQYF.